This T cell receptor beta chain was profiled in a study of T cells in Graves' hyperthyroidism and ophthalmopathy. Study-level findings and limits: A model using 13 V-J features told ophthalmopathy apart from stable hyperthyroidism. In blood, most of the thyroid clonotypes expanded above 0.001 were also present. The model predicted ophthalmopathy a median approximately 6 months before onset.

Fresh 10 ml peripheral blood yielded PBMCs. This clonotype has ten or more counts. Its antigen is still unknown. The CDR3 regions of TCR beta were amplified from RNA transcripts. The primer set for the first-round RT-PCR of the TCR CDR3 was HTBI. In TCRdb, the multiplex PCR reads were re-called with MiXCR into one record per CDR3 protein. The profile shows a few hundred thousand distinct CDR3 sequences, 15% to 19% of them singletons. V lost 5 bases to trimming and J lost 0 bases, with 11 bases between them. The CDR3 contains 15 residues. CDR1 is SGHVS, CDR2 FQNEAQ, per germline. The specimen was blood. The chain links TRBV7-8 to TRBJ2-1; D unresolved. The TCR originated in a woman under 40 with Graves' hyperthyroidism. The CDR3 loop reads CASSPPPDSYNEQFF. The CDR3 DNA reads as TGTGCCAGCAGCCCCCCGCCAGACTCCTACAATGAGCAGTTCTTC.